Listed below are T cell receptor beta chains from one sample, sequenced in a study of T cells in Graves' hyperthyroidism and ophthalmopathy. TCRdb re-analysed the multiplex PCR reads in MiXCR, keeping a single row per CDR3 protein. The table lists 350,000 or so distinct CDR3 sequences, about 20% of them singletons. The sample was blood. These receptors all come from a woman aged 45-65 years with Graves' hyperthyroidism. Each CDR3 is given without its conserved first and last residue. Not all rows give a size; the values are once, few, many and, for expanded clones, a class.

>few|TRBJ2-1|TRBV4-1
ASSQRSSYNEQF
>few|TRBJ2-2|TRBV18
ASSPLGPGELF
>NA|TRBJ1-5|TRBV27
ASSSGSGNQPQH
>many|TRBJ2-5|TRBV20-1
SARATSLKKETQY
>NA|TRBJ2-1|TRBV20-1
SASSRGTSGKNEQF
>NA|TRBJ2-1|TRBV5-1
ASSFELSSYNEQF
>NA|TRBJ2-1|TRBV5-6
ASSWGQGTNEQF
>few|TRBJ2-3|TRBV25-1
ASGLAGGVDTQY
>many|TRBJ1-2|TRBV3-1
ASSQNGQGGGYT
>NA|TRBJ1-2|TRBV7-2
ASSLKTGGGYT
>few|TRBJ1-2|TRBV3-1
ASSQGGAGAGNYGYT
>NA|TRBJ2-5|TRBV28
ATQWGSQETQY
>many|TRBJ2-2|TRBV11-2
ASSSARSGELF
>few|TRBJ2-1|TRBV15
ATSRHSYNEQF
>few|TRBJ2-5|TRBV28
ASRGTSEETQY
>NA|TRBJ2-7|TRBV5-4
ASSQIAGGYEQY
>few|TRBJ2-7|TRBV20-1
SARDASGALGQY
>NA|TRBJ1-6|TRBV7-2
ASSSGRTYNSPLH
>many|TRBJ1-2|TRBV5-1
ASSWDRNYGYT
>many|TRBJ1-3|TRBV6-1
ASSPSGNTIY
>few|TRBJ2-3|TRBV7-9
ASSFGTGGTDTQY
>many|TRBJ2-7|TRBV2
ASALRTGVNEQY
>many|TRBJ2-3|TRBV27
ASSSLGRTDTQY
>NA|TRBJ2-5|TRBV5-1
ASRSETGKETQY
>many|TRBJ2-3|TRBV2
ASGQDRVTDTQY
>many|TRBJ1-4|TRBV3-1
ASSQDRWFLNEKLF
>few|TRBJ1-2|TRBV5-8
ASSPPADTYGYT
>few|TRBJ2-7|TRBV5-1
ASSSGAYEQY
>many|TRBJ1-2|TRBV7-9
ASSLGADSSGGYT
>many|TRBJ2-1|TRBV12-3/TRBV12-4
ANSRGGNEQF
>NA|TRBJ1-2|TRBV11-2
ASSLDGSPSSGYT
>NA|TRBJ2-3|TRBV18
ASSPRTSGGQDTQY
>many|TRBJ2-5|TRBV5-1
ASSLTAGGPGETQY
>few|TRBJ1-4|TRBV10-3
AISEDSATNEKLF
>NA|TRBJ1-6|TRBV19
ASSIYHGDSPLH
>NA|TRBJ2-7|TRBV9
ASSARGGADEQY
>many|TRBJ1-5|TRBV27
ASSLAFNQPQH
>many|TRBJ2-1|TRBV7-9
ASSTSGRGNEQF
>many|TRBJ1-1|TRBV3-1
ASSRFDRTNTEAF
>many|TRBJ1-2|TRBV2
AIQGGYGYT
>few|TRBJ2-3|TRBV12-3/TRBV12-4
ASRWDSGGNTDTQY
>NA|TRBJ2-1|TRBV7-9
ASSLATLWEQF
>NA|TRBJ2-7|TRBV19
ASSIEHSLSYEQY
>NA|TRBJ2-7|TRBV18
ASSPPSGRYEQY
>NA|TRBJ1-5|TRBV27
ASSLRGFQPQH
>NA|TRBJ2-1|TRBV5-1
ASGRRPGDDEQF
>many|TRBJ1-1|TRBV12-3/TRBV12-4
ASTQTPNTEAF
>NA|TRBJ2-3|TRBV12-3/TRBV12-4
ASSFGGLSTDTQY
>many|TRBJ1-2|TRBV30
AWSVRGYRQNYGYT
>few|TRBJ2-5|TRBV20-1
SARDGHGSIQETQY
>NA|TRBJ2-3|TRBV19
ASSMGADTQY
>many|TRBJ1-5|TRBV12-3/TRBV12-4
ASRGQGANPQH
>NA|TRBJ1-1|TRBV20-1
SAREGSVNTEAF
>many|TRBJ1-1|TRBV2
ATKQGWGTEAF